This T cell receptor beta chain was profiled in a study of CD8+CD57+ T cells in acquired aplastic anemia. On the study more broadly: The average for DNA from sorted CD4+ and CD8+ cells was roughly 3 ug.

Per germline, CDR1 SGHVS and CDR2 FQNEAQ. The V and J ends lost 2 bases and 3 bases, in that order; junction bases with no gene match: 4. CDR3 size: 14 residues. The template for TCR beta VDJ and CDR3 sequence profiling was genomic DNA. TCRdb reanalysed the reads using MiXCR and keeps one entry per CDR3 protein. Here the sample spans about 180,000 distinct CDR3 sequences, about 50% being singletons. This clonotype was seen ten or more times. Patients chosen for sequencing had CD8+CD57+ cells that had expanded, as shown by flow cytometry. Patients were untreated when blood was sampled. The specimen sequenced was sorted CD4+, CD8+, or CD8+CD57+ T cells (not recorded which) from PBMCs. V usage is TRBV7-8 and J usage is TRBJ2-7; 7 bases line up with TRBD2. This TCR was sampled from a human donor with aplastic anemia. The CDR3 reads CASSLSLADYEQYF. CDR3 bases: TGTGCCAGCAGCTTAAGCCTAGCGGACTACGAGCAGTACTTC.